The 6 T cell receptor beta chains below come from one sample, sequenced in a study of tumor-infiltrating lymphocytes in primary liver carcinoma. From approximately 550 ng of total RNA, TCR beta-specific cDNA was reverse-transcribed using a constant-region primer. The TCR beta library was amplified through three nested multiplex PCR rounds in a modified ARM-PCR procedure. Each of the first two PCR rounds ran roughly 10 cycles with TRBV1-TRBV30 forward and C-beta reverse primers. Using its own MiXCR run on the multiplex PCR reads, TCRdb lists one record per CDR3 protein. Among about 190,000 distinct CDR3 sequences listed, 70% to 90% were seen once. The tissue used was unsorted bulk material of about 17-33 mg. RNA and DNA were co-extracted from it with the AllPrep DNA/RNA mini kit. The sequenced sample was tumor tissue from primary liver carcinoma. The receptor source for this set is a man aged 40-49 years with primary liver carcinoma and hepatitis B virus infection.

The rearrangement links TRBV11-2 to TRBJ2-6; a weak D match, TRBD2 (6 bases). V was shortened by 7 bases and J by 0 bases, with 28 bases between the two germline ends. The CDR3 totals 21 residues. In germline, CDR1 is SGHAT, CDR2 FQNNGV. DNA of the CDR3: TGTGCCAGCATCATGGAGGGAGACAAGGGCATTTCCCTCTCTGGGGCCAACGTCCTGACTTTC. It codes for CASIMEGDKGISLSGANVLTF.

Worth noting for this clonotype: An end of the junction differs from the germline gene, which may be a read error. The chain couples TRBV12-3 or TRBV12-4 to TRBJ2-5, with TRBD2 as a possible D gene (5 bases). This CDR3 region has 13 residues. The CDR3: CANSLIVGETPYF. DNA for the CDR3: TGTGCCAACAGTTTAATAGTGGGAGAGACCCCGTACTTC.

In this sample, this clonotype turned up once. At one end the junction does not follow the germline gene, possibly because of a read error. The CDR3, as DNA: TGTGCCAACAGCCAAGATTTGGGGACTAAGGGCGGTACGCAGTATTTT. Translation: CANSQDLGTKGGTQYF. This chain joins TRBV4-2 and TRBJ2-3, with 7 bases aligning to TRBD2. Germline CDR1 is LGHNA and CDR2 is YNFKEQ. The CDR3 length is 16 residues.

A note on this clonotype: Germline and junction disagree at one end, which may indicate a read error. This chain links TRBV5-1 with TRBJ2-1, with TRBD2 matching 8 bases. The CDR3 has 16 amino acids. The germline V gene encodes CDR1 SGHRS and CDR2 YFSETQ. CDR3 coding DNA: TGCGCCAGTAGCTTGGTTACAGCGGGAGCTTACGATGAGCAGTTCTTC. Amino acids: CASSLVTAGAYDEQFF.

This clonotype was detected ten times or more. The chain joins TRBV6-1 to TRBJ2-1, with 10 nucleotides matching TRBD2. CDR3 size: 16 residues. V lost 6 bases, J lost 4 bases, and 9 bases stayed unmatched. Germline V CDR1 and CDR2: MNHNS, SASEGT. DNA for the CDR3: TGTGCCAGCAGAGCCATTCGGACTAGCGGTTACAATGAGCAGTTCTTC. This translates into CASRAIRTSGYNEQFF.

CDR3 residues: CASNPDRGGNQPQHF. The CDR3 DNA is TGTGCCAGCAACCCGGACAGGGGCGGCAATCAGCCCCAGCATTTT. The chain combines TRBV5-4 with TRBJ1-5; 9 bases are a match to TRBD1. CDR1 is SGHNT and CDR2 is YYREEE in the germline V gene (reference sequence). The CDR3 runs 15 residues. Trimming at V came to 6 bases and at J to 2 bases, leaving 6 bases not matched to a gene.